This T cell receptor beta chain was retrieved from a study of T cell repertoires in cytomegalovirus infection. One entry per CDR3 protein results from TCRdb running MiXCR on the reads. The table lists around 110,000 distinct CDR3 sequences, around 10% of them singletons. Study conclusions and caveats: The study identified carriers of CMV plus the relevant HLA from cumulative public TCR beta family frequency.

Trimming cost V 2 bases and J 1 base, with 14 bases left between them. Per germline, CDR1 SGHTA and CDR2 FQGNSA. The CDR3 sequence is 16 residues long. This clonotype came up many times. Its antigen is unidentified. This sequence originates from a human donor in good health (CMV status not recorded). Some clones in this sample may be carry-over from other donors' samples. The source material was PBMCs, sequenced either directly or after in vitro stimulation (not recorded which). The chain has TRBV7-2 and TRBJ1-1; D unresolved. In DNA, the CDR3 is TGTGCCAGCAGCTTACTAACGGCTGGGGAGAACACTGAAGCTTTCTTT. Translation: CASSLLTAGENTEAFF.